These 10 T cell receptor beta chains were all obtained from the same sample, sequenced in a study of human T cells and chemical hapten exposure. Total RNA was isolated from unfractionated whole blood. TCRdb re-derived calls from the 5' RACE reads in MiXCR, one entry per CDR3 protein. The data contain more than 140,000 distinct CDR3 sequences, roughly 4% of them singletons. These receptors all come from a female donor in good health.

In its sample, this clonotype was seen many times. This chain connects TRBV6-2 or TRBV6-3 to TRBJ2-5; TRBD1 matches 7 bases. The CDR3 totals 13 residues. The junction had 0 bases not matched to a gene; V was cut back by 4 bases and J by 1 base. Per germline, CDR1 MNHEY and CDR2 SVGEGT. The CDR3, as DNA: TGTGCCAGCAGTTGGACAGGCCAAGAGACCCAGTACTTC. Translating it yields CASSWTGQETQYF.

This rearrangement joins TRBV6-2 or TRBV6-3 to TRBJ2-1; TRBD2 matches at 7 bases. V trimming: 2 bases; J trimming: 0 bases; junction bases outside the gene matches: 4. The CDR3 consists of 16 residues. Per germline, CDR1 MNHEY and CDR2 SVGEGT. Here the CDR3 reads CASSYRDYRSYNEQFF. CDR3 nucleotide sequence: TGTGCCAGCAGTTACCGGGACTACCGCTCCTACAATGAGCAGTTCTTC.

This clonotype was seen many times. This chain joins TRBV30 and TRBJ1-2, with D maybe TRBD1 (6 bases). This CDR3 contains 13 residues. Germline V gives CDR1 GTSNPN, CDR2 SVGIG (reference sequence). The V and J ends lost 0 bases and 6 bases respectively, with 11 bases between them. CDR3 DNA sequence: TGTGCCTGGAGTGTAGGGGGGCGGCATGGCTACACCTTC. Translation: CAWSVGGRHGYTF.

There are many counts of this clonotype. The rearrangement joins TRBV28 to TRBJ2-4, with D unresolved. Germline assignment: CDR1 MDHEN and CDR2 SYDVKM. The CDR3 is 14 amino acids. With 7 bases removed from V and 0 bases from J, the gap between germline ends came to 10 bases. The CDR3 sequence: CASTPALAKNIQYF. The CDR3 region has the DNA TGTGCCAGCACCCCGGCCCTAGCCAAAAACATTCAGTACTTC.

This clonotype was observed at least ten times. This chain joins TRBV19 and TRBJ1-2; a possible D gene is TRBD1 (6 bases). Germline V CDR1 and CDR2: LNHDA, SQIVND (reference sequence). The CDR3 sequence is 15 residues long. Deletions cut 9 bases from V and 4 bases from J, with 21 bases between. This CDR3 is CASRKGGGLSYGYTF. Written as DNA, the CDR3 is TGTGCCAGCCGAAAGGGCGGGGGCTTGAGCTATGGCTACACCTTC.

This clonotype was seen repeatedly, ten times or more. V gene TRBV27 combines with J gene TRBJ1-6; D is possibly TRBD1 (6 bases). There are 15 residues in the CDR3. In germline, CDR1 is MNHEY, CDR2 SMNVEV (reference sequence). Between the trimmed V and J ends, which lost 6 bases and 4 bases, there was a span of 13 bases. The CDR3 reads CASRNRVDYNSPLHF. The CDR3 DNA reads as TGTGCCAGCAGGAACAGGGTGGATTATAATTCACCCCTCCACTTT.

The chain couples TRBV4-1 to TRBJ1-2; the D is unclear. In germline, CDR1 is MGHRA, CDR2 YSYEKL. Trimming removed 3 bases from V and 0 bases from J, with 8 bases in between. There are 14 residues in the CDR3. CDR3 residues: CASSHHSTNYGYTF. Written as DNA, the CDR3 is TGCGCCAGCAGCCACCACAGTACTAACTATGGCTACACCTTC.

Only a few counts were recorded for this clonotype. The genes are TRBV4-2 and TRBJ2-3, with D hard to call. Germline lookup yields CDR1 LGHNA and CDR2 YNFKEQ. This CDR3 region has 14 residues. Trimming shortened V by 2 bases and J by 3 bases, and 9 bases separated the two germline ends. The CDR3 bases are TGTGCCAGCAGCCAATTGGTAGCAACAGATACGCAGTATTTT. This translates into CASSQLVATDTQYF.

This chain joins TRBV20-1 and TRBJ1-3; D uncertain. V lost 3 bases, J lost 2 bases, and 8 bases lay in between. Looked up from germline, CDR1 is DFQATT and CDR2 is SNEGSKA (reference sequence). The CDR3 covers 13 residues. The chain's CDR3 is CSARGCAGNTIYF. The DNA for the CDR3 is TGCAGTGCTAGGGGGTGCGCTGGAAACACCATATATTTT.

This clonotype was seen repeatedly, ten times or more. This chain joins TRBV5-4 and TRBJ2-3; no firm D call. In germline, CDR1 is SGHNT, CDR2 YYREEE (reference sequence). There are 15 residues in the CDR3. V was shortened by 3 bases and J by 2 bases, with 13 bases between the two germline ends. Here the CDR3 DNA reads TGTGCCAGCAGCTCGGCCACCTCACACACAGATACGCAGTATTTT. It encodes CASSSATSHTDTQYF.